This is a list of T cell receptor beta chains from one sample in a study of tumor-infiltrating lymphocytes in primary liver carcinoma. TCRdb processed the multiplex PCR reads anew with MiXCR; each CDR3 protein has one entry. The sample records some 94,000 distinct CDR3 sequences, over 55% being singletons. The source material was liver tumor tissue from sampling region 5. These receptors were taken from a woman aged 60-75 years with primary liver carcinoma and hepatitis B virus infection. CDR3s include the opening cysteine and the closing phenylalanine or tryptophan. D genes are given only for firm matches. Where a row states a size, it is once, few, many or the class of an expanded clone; other rows omit it.

j_call d_call v_call clone_size cdr3_aa cdr3_nt
TRBJ1-6 - TRBV11-2 - CASSITPQGIRTPLHF TGTGCCAGTAGCATAACCCCGCAGGGAATACGAACACCCCTCCACTTT
TRBJ2-3 TRBD2 TRBV12-3/TRBV12-4 - CARGSGGLTTDTQYF TGTGCCAGGGGTTCTGGGGGACTAACCACAGATACACAGTATTTT
TRBJ2-7 - TRBV29-1 - CSVEAVGFYGQYF TGCAGCGTTGAAGCGGTAGGATTCTACGGGCAGTACTTC
TRBJ2-2 - TRBV11-1 - CASSARPFLVNTRELFF TGTGCTAGCAGTGCCCGGCCATTCCTAGTTAACACCAGGGAGCTGTTTTTT
TRBJ2-6 TRBD1 TRBV11-2 - CASSPGLRGLSPGANVLTF TGTGCCAGCAGCCCAGGGCTGAGGGGGCTTAGCCCTGGGGCCAACGTCCTGACTTTC
TRBJ1-4 - TRBV5-5 many CASREGLWEKLFF TGTGCCAGCCGGGAAGGGCTTTGGGAAAAACTGTTTTTT
TRBJ2-1 TRBD2 TRBV11-2 - CDSSRRLAGGPWDEQFF TGTGACAGCAGCAGGAGACTAGCGGGAGGGCCGTGGGATGAGCAATTCTTC
TRBJ2-1 - TRBV28 - CASTLGTFVFSYNGQFF TGTGCCAGCACTTTAGGGACTTTTGTCTTCTCCTACAATGGGCAGTTCTTC
TRBJ2-1 - TRBV29-1 - CSVANRAQVGHEHFF TGCAGCGTTGCTAACAGGGCACAGGTCGGGCATGAGCACTTCTTC
TRBJ2-7 - TRBV11-2 - CASSLERGGGQYF TGTGCCAGCAGCTTAGAGCGGGGAGGAGGGCAGTACTTC
TRBJ1-4 TRBD1 TRBV11-2 - CASSLGGQEENLFF TGTGCCAGCAGCTTAGGGGGACAGGAAGAAAATCTGTTTTTT
TRBJ2-1 TRBD1 TRBV29-1 once CIGRTGRPYNEQFF TGCATAGGGAGGACAGGGCGACCCTACAATGAGCAGTTCTTT
TRBJ1-6 - TRBV28 many CASSLGSSRGEPLHF TGTGCCAGCAGTTTAGGGTCCAGCCGCGGGGAACCCCTCCACTTT
TRBJ1-1 - TRBV5-1 few CASSVAGLSNTEAFF TGCGCCAGCAGCGTAGCGGGACTCTCGAACACTGAAGCTTTCTTT
TRBJ2-1 - TRBV12-3/TRBV12-4 medium-sized CASSLGGTDNEQFF TGTGCCAGCAGTCTCGGCGGGACCGACAATGAGCAGTTCTTC
TRBJ2-2 TRBD1 TRBV28 - CASTTRTGNTGELFF TGTGCCAGCACTACTAGGACAGGGAACACCGGGGAGCTGTTTTTT
TRBJ2-3 TRBD2 TRBV11-2 - CASSLGGLMYTSDIQYF TGTGCCAGCAGCTTAGGGGGACTAATGTACACGTCAGATATACAGTATTTT
TRBJ2-1 TRBD2 TRBV28 once CTSTAGGPRSYNEQFF TGTACCAGCACAGCGGGAGGGCCCAGATCCTACAATGAGCAGTTCTTC
TRBJ2-7 - TRBV29-1 - CSVTEETAYNERYF TGCAGCGTGACAGAAGAAACCGCCTACAACGAGCGGTACTTC
TRBJ2-2 - TRBV5-3 many CARSYGPPSTGELFF TGTGCCAGAAGCTACGGGCCTCCCAGCACCGGGGAGCTGTTTTTT
TRBJ2-5 TRBD2 TRBV11-3 - CASSRLQTAGEWGTQYF TGTGCTAGCAGCCGCCTCCAAACAGCGGGAGAGTGGGGGACCCAGTACTTC
TRBJ1-1 - TRBV5-1 - CASSWESLQGRTEAFF TGCGCCAGCAGCTGGGAAAGCCTCCAGGGTAGGACTGAAGCTTTCTTT
TRBJ1-1 TRBD1 TRBV6-5 many CASSPDRTVRIF TGTGCCAGCAGTCCGGACAGGACGGTAAGGATCTTT
TRBJ1-1 TRBD1 TRBV11-2 medium-sized CASSLTRGRAEAFF TGTGCCAGCAGCTTAACCAGGGGGCGAGCTGAAGCTTTCTTT
TRBJ2-1 - TRBV4-1 many CASSQTTRGGHEQFF TGCGCCAGCAGCCAGACAACCAGAGGGGGGCATGAGCAGTTCTTC
TRBJ2-1 TRBD2 TRBV11-3 - CANSFGLAGDNDQSF TGTGCCAACAGCTTCGGACTAGCGGGAGACAATGATCAGTCCTTC
TRBJ2-5 - TRBV5-1 many CASSLGPQGSDQETQYF TGCGCCAGCAGCTTGGGCCCACAGGGCTCAGACCAAGAGACCCAGTACTTC
TRBJ2-7 TRBD1 TRBV28 - CASSRPGDRSYEQYF TGTGCCAGCAGCCGTCCCGGGGACAGGAGCTACGAGCAGTACTTC
TRBJ2-7 - TRBV6-5 - CASSYQRRSCEQYF TGTGCCAGCAGTTATCAGAGGAGATCCTGCGAGCAGTACTTC
TRBJ2-1 - TRBV29-1 - CSAKPQGRTYDEQFF TGTAGCGCCAAGCCACAAGGACGCACCTACGATGAGCAGTTCTTC
TRBJ2-5 TRBD2 TRBV7-9 - CASSPVLAVETQYF TGTGCCAGCAGCCCCGTACTAGCGGTAGAGACCCAATACTTC
TRBJ1-3 - TRBV30 - CVWSKGHRTTGNTIYF TGTGTCTGGAGTAAGGGACACCGAACTACTGGAAACACCATATATTTT
TRBJ2-7 - TRBV6-1 many CASSEVGGSSYEQYF TGTGCCAGCAGTGAAGTTGGCGGCAGCTCCTACGAGCAGTACTTC
TRBJ1-1 - TRBV6-1 many CASSELSTEAFF TGTGCCAGCAGTGAACTGTCGACTGAAGCTTTCTTT
TRBJ2-6 - TRBV7-3 - CASSLQGLNIGANVLTF TGTGCCAGCAGCTTACAGGGCCTGAACATTGGGGCCAACGTCCTGACTTTC
TRBJ2-7 TRBD1 TRBV29-1 - CSVIQGCSYEQYF TGCAGCGTCATACAGGGGTGCTCCTACGAGCAGTACTTC
TRBJ2-1 - TRBV4-2 once CTSSPGGGGGYNEQFF TGTACCAGCAGCCCCGGAGGTGGTGGAGGCTACAATGAGCAGTTCTTC
TRBJ2-5 - TRBV5-5 - CASSMLTEETQYF TGTGCCAGCAGCATGTTAACTGAGGAGACCCAGTATTTC
TRBJ2-3 - TRBV11-2 - CASSLATGRRSSDTQYF TGTGCCAGCAGCTTAGCAACGGGGAGAAGGAGCTCAGATACGCAGTATTTC
TRBJ2-1 TRBD2 TRBV9 few CASSVGGLAGGSIGGQFF TGTGCCAGCAGCGTAGGTGGACTAGCGGGAGGTTCTATTGGTGGGCAGTTCTTC
TRBJ2-4 - TRBV4-2 - CAGSQNRGRLAKNIQYF TGTGCCGGCAGCCAAAACCGGGGCAGGCTAGCCAAAAACATTCAGTACTTC
TRBJ2-2 - TRBV10-3 - CAVKSGLNSGSTGELFF TGTGCCGTAAAATCCGGACTGAATAGTGGTTCCACCGGGGAGCTGTTTTTT
TRBJ2-4 - TRBV11-2 once CASSLIRAPKNIQYF TGTGCCAGCAGCTTAATAAGAGCCCCCAAAAACATTCAGTACTTC